This entry lists 17 T cell receptor beta chains sequenced from one sample in a study of T-cell memory formation after mild COVID-19. TCRdb processed the 5' RACE reads anew with MiXCR; each CDR3 protein has one entry. The table has about 430,000 distinct CDR3 sequences, around 24% seen once; the top ten hold around 9%. Material: PBMCs or a T cell subset sorted from them (not recorded which). Receptors originate from an adult woman who had mild COVID-19 (a few samples of this study predate the infection). Cell type and time point are not known.

V gene TRBV12-3 or TRBV12-4 combines with J gene TRBJ2-2; D gene unclear. The V and J ends lost 3 bases and 2 bases respectively, with 13 bases between them. The CDR3 totals 16 residues. The CDR3 nucleotides are TGTGCCAGCAGTTTTATCCCCCTACGTAACACCGGGGAGCTGTTTTTT. It yields the protein CASSFIPLRNTGELFF.

This sequence joins TRBV19 and TRBJ1-2; no clear D gene. The CDR3 covers 13 residues. Trimming pared 4 bases from V and 4 bases from J, leaving 10 bases between. The germline gives CDR1 LNHDA, CDR2 SQIVND (reference sequence). The CDR3 reads CASSRTVGYGYTF. As DNA, the CDR3 is TGTGCCAGTAGTAGAACAGTCGGCTATGGCTACACCTTC.

This clonotype was seen only a few times. V usage is TRBV5-4 and J usage is TRBJ2-2; the D gene could be TRBD1 or TRBD2 (5 bases each). Trimming removed 4 bases from V and 4 bases from J, with 14 bases in between. Germline V gene sequence: CDR1 SGHNT, CDR2 YYREEE (reference sequence). The CDR3 totals 15 residues. DNA for the CDR3: TGTGCCAGCAGCCCCTATGGGGGTCCCACCGGGGAGCTGTTTTTT. It codes for CASSPYGGPTGELFF. The variable domain in full, completed from reference TRBV5-4 and TRBJ2-2, reads ETGVTQSPTHLIKTRGQQVTLRCSSQSGHNTVSWYQQALGQGPQFIFQYYREEENGRGNFPPRFSGLQFPNYSSELNVNALELDDSALYLCASSPYGGPTGELFFGEGSRLTVL.

The sample holds a few counts of this clonotype. The J gene is TRBJ2-4, the V gene TRBV7-8; TRBD1 is a possible D gene (6 bases). V lost 2 bases and J lost 8, with 10 bases in between. This CDR3 region has 13 residues. Germline V lookup: CDR1 SGHVS, CDR2 FQNEAQ. As DNA, the CDR3 is TGTGCCAGCAGCTTAACAGGGTGGGACATTCAGTACTTC. It translates to CASSLTGWDIQYF.

This clonotype was seen a handful of times. The chain recombines TRBV15 with TRBJ2-1; D unclear. The CDR3 extends over 17 amino acids. CDR1 is LNHNV, CDR2 YYDKDF, per germline (reference sequence). Trimming stripped 2 bases from V and 0 bases from J, with 14 bases between. CDR3 amino acids: CATSRSPRELSYNEQFF. The CDR3 bases are TGTGCCACCAGCAGATCACCCCGAGAACTCTCCTACAATGAGCAGTTCTTC.

This clonotype was observed a few times. The chain joins TRBV25-1 to TRBJ2-7, with unresolved D. Looked up from germline, CDR1 is MGHDK and CDR2 is SYGVNS. This CDR3 contains 13 residues. The V end lost 0 bases, the J end lost 3 bases, and 6 bases lay between the germline ends. The CDR3 here is CASSEYVGYEQYF. As DNA, the CDR3 is TGTGCCAGCAGTGAATATGTCGGCTACGAGCAGTACTTC.

This clonotype was seen repeatedly, ten times or more. This chain joins TRBV7-2 and TRBJ2-2; D is possibly TRBD1 or TRBD2 (6 bases each). The germline V gene has CDR1 SGHTA and CDR2 FQGNSA. V lost 0 bases to trimming and J lost 4 bases, with 15 bases between them. The CDR3 covers 17 residues. CDR3 DNA sequence: TGTGCCAGCAGCTTAGCAGTGTGGGGGGCCGGCACCGGGGAGCTGTTTTTT. Translating it yields CASSLAVWGAGTGELFF. Complete variable domain (other parts from reference TRBV7-2 and TRBJ2-2): GAGVSQSPSNKVTEKGKDVELRCDPISGHTALYWYRQSLGQGLEFLIYFQGNSAPDKSGLPSDRFSAERTGGSVSTLTIQRTQQEDSAVYLCASSLAVWGAGTGELFFGEGSRLTVL.

The chain links TRBV19 to TRBJ1-1; D unresolved. The CDR3 totals 14 residues. From germline, CDR1 is LNHDA and CDR2 SQIVND (reference sequence). Trimming took 6 bases from V and 5 from J, leaving 16 bases between them. CDR3 residues: CASREGVRGTEAFF. The CDR3 DNA is TGTGCCAGTAGGGAGGGAGTTAGAGGGACTGAAGCTTTCTTT.

The rearrangement joins TRBV7-8 to TRBJ1-5; D is uncertain. Trimming left V 4 bases short and J 5 bases short, with 12 bases between. Germline V gene sequence: CDR1 SGHVS, CDR2 FQNEAQ. The length of the CDR3 is 14 residues. The CDR3 loop reads CASSYQSQYQPQHF. DNA for the CDR3: TGTGCCAGCAGCTATCAGAGCCAATATCAGCCCCAGCATTTT.

The chain is built from TRBV15 and TRBJ2-7; no reliable D call. Germline CDR1 is LNHNV and CDR2 is YYDKDF (reference sequence). The CDR3 has 13 residues. V lost 0 bases, J lost 6 bases, and 9 bases lay in between. CDR3 coding DNA: TGTGCCACCAGCAGAGATCTGGCATCCGAGCAGTACTTC. Translated: CATSRDLASEQYF.

This sequence joins TRBV27 and TRBJ2-7; 9 bases are shared with TRBD1. Germline V gene sequence: CDR1 MNHEY, CDR2 SMNVEV (reference sequence). V was pared by 2 bases and J by 3 bases, with 5 bases of the junction left unmatched. The CDR3 length is 15 residues. The CDR3 loop is CASSLTGTGRYEQYF. DNA for the CDR3: TGTGCCAGCAGTTTAACCGGGACAGGGCGCTACGAGCAGTACTTC.

This clonotype was detected ten times or more. The chain employs TRBV7-3 and TRBJ2-2, with D unresolved. The V end was cut by 4 bases, the J end by 3 bases, with 3 bases between. The germline CDR1 and CDR2 sequences are SGHTA and FQGTGA. The CDR3 runs 12 residues. CDR3 nucleotide sequence: TGTGCCAGCAGCTCATACACCGGGGAGCTGTTTTTT. Its translation: CASSSYTGELFF.

The chain carries TRBV7-2 and TRBJ2-7; tentatively, D is TRBD2 (5 bases). This CDR3 spans 15 amino acids. V lost 5 bases to trimming and J lost 3 bases, with 17 bases between them. Germline V gene data show CDR1 as SGHTA and CDR2 as FQGNSA. The CDR3 nucleotides read TGTGCCAGCAGCCAGGAAAGGACTTCCTTCTACGAGCAGTACTTC. As protein: CASSQERTSFYEQYF.

V and J are TRBV9 and TRBJ2-7; no reliable D call. Germline V gives CDR1 SGDLS, CDR2 YYNGEE. The CDR3 is 13 amino acids. Trimming stripped 1 base from V and 5 bases from J, with 10 bases between. CDR3 sequence (DNA): TGTGCCAGCAGCGTAAGTGTAGACGACGAGCAGTACTTC. As protein: CASSVSVDDEQYF.

This sequence joins TRBV6-5 and TRBJ2-7; 8 bases agree with TRBD1. The CDR3 is 15 amino acids. Germline trimming cut 5 bases from V and 1 base from J; bases unmatched to any gene: 7. Germline CDR1 MNHEY, CDR2 SVGAGI. CDR3 sequence reads: CASSAGTGISYEQYF. CDR3 bases: TGTGCCAGCAGTGCCGGGACAGGAATTTCCTACGAGCAGTACTTC.

The V gene is TRBV18, the J gene TRBJ1-2; D may be TRBD1 (5 bases). There are 14 residues in the CDR3. Between the trimmed V and J ends, which lost 3 bases and 4 bases, there was a span of 12 bases. Germline values: CDR1 KGHSH, CDR2 LQKENI. The CDR3 sequence: CASSPDKGFYGYTF. The CDR3 DNA is TGTGCCAGCTCACCCGATAAGGGGTTCTATGGCTACACCTTC.

This clonotype was observed a handful of times. Here the CDR3 reads CASSHGGWGAPEAFF. The CDR3 DNA sequence: TGTGCCAGCAGCCATGGCGGCTGGGGGGCTCCTGAAGCTTTCTTT. The V gene is TRBV3-1, the J gene TRBJ1-1, with a weak D call TRBD1 (6 bases). From germline, CDR1 is LGHDT and CDR2 YNNKEL (reference sequence). The V end lost 3 bases, the J end lost 6 bases, and 17 bases lay between the germline ends. This CDR3 has 15 amino acids.